Following are 20 T cell receptor beta chains from one sample sequenced in a study of early T cells in non-severe SARS-CoV-2 infection. From the 5' RACE reads, TCRdb called clonotypes with MiXCR, one entry per CDR3 protein. In the table there are 55,000 to 75,000 distinct CDR3 sequences, less than 9.5% of which are singletons. The sample consisted of whole blood. These receptors all come from an adult who was a healthcare worker with PCR-confirmed SARS-CoV-2 infection or an uninfected control (not recorded which).

In this sample, this clonotype turned up many times. The chain links TRBV28 to TRBJ2-3; TRBD2 might be the D (5 bases). The CDR3 totals 14 residues. The germline CDR1 and CDR2 sequences are MDHEN and SYDVKM. V was shortened by 6 bases and J by 2 bases, with 12 bases between the two germline ends. This CDR3 is CASSPSIITDTQYF. The DNA of the CDR3 is TGTGCCAGCAGCCCTAGCATTATCACAGATACGCAGTATTTT.

This clonotype showed up many times. The J gene is TRBJ2-1, the V gene TRBV2; the D gene is possibly TRBD2 (5 bases). The V end lost 7 bases, the J end lost 7 bases, and 11 bases lay between the germline ends. The V gene's germline CDR1 is SNHLY and CDR2 FYNNEI. This CDR3 spans 12 amino acids. The CDR3 nucleotides are TGTGCCAGCAATAGGGAGCCTAATGAGCAGTTCTTC. This sequence encodes CASNREPNEQFF.

This clonotype was recorded a few times. This chain uses TRBV30 with TRBJ2-7; TRBD2 might be the D (6 bases). The V end lost 2 bases, the J end lost 0 bases, and 23 bases lay between the germline ends. Per the germline V gene, CDR1 is GTSNPN and CDR2 is SVGIG (reference sequence). This CDR3 spans 18 amino acids. CDR3 sequence (DNA): TGTGCCTGGAGTAGTGTAGCGGCCTCCTGGGGGAGCTCCTACGAGCAGTACTTC. This gives the protein CAWSSVAASWGSSYEQYF.

This clonotype was picked up many times. The chain uses TRBV7-9 and TRBJ2-7, with D perhaps TRBD2 (7 bases). CDR3 length: 16 residues. Germline loops: CDR1 SEHNR, CDR2 FQNEAQ (reference sequence). The germline V and J ends were trimmed by 2 bases and 2 bases, with 16 bases remaining between them. The CDR3 spells CASSLKGGWQPYEQYF. The CDR3 DNA reads TGTGCCAGCAGCTTAAAGGGGGGGTGGCAGCCCTACGAGCAGTACTTC.

This clonotype was picked up many times. The V and J genes are TRBV5-4 and TRBJ1-2; perhaps TRBD1 as D (6 bases). Germline values: CDR1 SGHNT, CDR2 YYREEE (reference sequence). The germline V and J ends were trimmed by 4 bases and 4 bases, with 14 bases remaining between them. This CDR3 is 14 amino acids long. In DNA, the CDR3 is TGTGCCAGCAGCCCCCCGGGGGCGACCTATGGCTACACCTTC. It specifies CASSPPGATYGYTF. Variable domain in full (rest from reference TRBV5-4 and TRBJ1-2): ETGVTQSPTHLIKTRGQQVTLRCSSQSGHNTVSWYQQALGQGPQFIFQYYREEENGRGNFPPRFSGLQFPNYSSELNVNALELDDSALYLCASSPPGATYGYTFGSGTRLTVV.

This clonotype was counted only a few times. V is TRBV11-2 and J is TRBJ2-7; TRBD2 aligns across 10 bases. CDR1 and CDR2 (germline): SGHAT, FQNNGV. The J segment lost 5 bases and the V segment lost 5 bases, leaving 9 bases of the junction unmatched. This CDR3 is 15 amino acids long. CDR3 DNA: TGTGCCAGCAGCCTATCGGCTAGCGGGAGCCACGAGCAGTACTTC. Translation: CASSLSASGSHEQYF.

This clonotype showed up just a few times. The chain employs TRBV27 and TRBJ1-5; 9 bases line up with TRBD1. The CDR3 is 13 amino acids. Germline-derived CDR1 and CDR2 are MNHEY and SMNVEV (reference sequence). Germline trimming cut 8 bases from V and 4 bases from J; bases unmatched to any gene: 3. CDR3 sequence (DNA): TGTGCCAGCGGGGACAGGGAGAATCAGCCCCAGCATTTT. This encodes CASGDRENQPQHF.

The chain joins TRBV28 to TRBJ2-7, with 10 bases identical to TRBD1. The V segment lost 5 bases and the J segment 1 base; nucleotides outside the gene matches: 11. Germline values: CDR1 MDHEN, CDR2 SYDVKM. This CDR3 spans 17 amino acids. CDR3 in DNA: TGTGCCAGCAGTCCCCCTCGGGGGACAGGGGTTTCCTACGAGCAGTACTTC. Translation: CASSPPRGTGVSYEQYF.

This clonotype was detected ten times or more. The chain links TRBV28 to TRBJ2-1; 10 bases align to TRBD2. This CDR3 has 17 residues. The J segment lost 5 bases and the V segment lost 7 bases, leaving 14 bases of the junction unmatched. CDR1 and CDR2 (germline): MDHEN, SYDVKM. The CDR3 reads CASTRNKGTSENNEQFF. CDR3 nucleotides: TGTGCCAGCACCCGAAACAAGGGGACTAGCGAGAACAATGAGCAGTTCTTC.

V and J are TRBV14 and TRBJ2-3; no firm D call. The CDR3 has 16 amino acids. V lost 4 bases and J lost 2, with 16 bases in between. Per germline, CDR1 SGHDN and CDR2 FVKESK. This chain's CDR3 is CASSPYQGTYTDTQYF. The CDR3 coding sequence is TGTGCCAGCAGCCCATACCAAGGAACATACACAGATACGCAGTATTTT.

This clonotype was detected a few times. The chain joins TRBV7-9 to TRBJ2-7; 8 bases align to TRBD1. With 5 bases clipped from V and 5 bases from J, the junction kept 8 bases outside the gene matches. The CDR3 runs 14 residues. Germline CDR1 reads SEHNR; CDR2 reads FQNEAQ (reference sequence). CDR3 bases: TGTGCCAGCAGCCCAGTGGACAGGGCGAACGAGCAGTACTTC. It translates to CASSPVDRANEQYF.

The chain carries TRBV20-1 and TRBJ2-7, with 7 nucleotides matching TRBD1. The CDR3 consists of 14 residues. V trimming: 0 bases; J trimming: 2 bases; junction bases outside the gene matches: 4. Germline CDR1 DFQATT, CDR2 SNEGSKA (reference sequence). The CDR3 DNA follows: TGCAGTGCTAGAGATTACCAGGGGGCCTACGAGCAGTACTTC. It specifies CSARDYQGAYEQYF.

This clonotype was observed many times. The chain uses TRBV28 and TRBJ1-2; D unresolved. Looked up from germline, CDR1 is MDHEN and CDR2 is SYDVKM. Trimming left V 7 bases short and J 5 bases short, with 14 bases between. The CDR3 runs to 13 residues. CDR3 sequence reads: CASTRRADYGYTF. CDR3 nucleotide sequence: TGTGCCAGCACCAGACGGGCAGATTATGGCTACACCTTC.

This clonotype was detected only a few times. V is TRBV30 and J is TRBJ2-1, with D maybe TRBD2 (6 bases). This CDR3 region has 12 residues. The V gene lost 5 bases and the J gene lost 9 bases, with 14 bases spanning the gap. Germline V lookup: CDR1 GTSNPN, CDR2 SVGIG (reference sequence). The CDR3 loop reads CAWAGGGVEQFF. In nucleotides, the CDR3 is TGTGCCTGGGCCGGCGGCGGGGTTGAGCAGTTCTTC.

This clonotype was observed at least ten times. This chain uses TRBV6-1 with TRBJ2-5; D is uncertain. CDR1 and CDR2 from the germline V gene are MNHNS and SASEGT. The CDR3 consists of 12 residues. Trimming stripped 6 bases from V and 5 bases from J, with 10 bases between. The CDR3 loop is CASRPLRETQYF. CDR3 nucleotide sequence: TGTGCCAGCAGGCCCCTTCGGGAGACCCAGTACTTC.

V and J are TRBV27 and TRBJ1-6, with D perhaps TRBD1 (6 bases). This CDR3 is built from 13 residues. Germline lookup yields CDR1 MNHEY and CDR2 SMNVEV (reference sequence). V lost 3 bases and J lost 10, with 10 bases in between. The CDR3 DNA reads as TGTGCCAGCAGTTTTGGGGACAACTCACCCCTCCACTTT. This codes for CASSFGDNSPLHF.

This clonotype was recorded at least ten times. The V and J genes are TRBV7-9 and TRBJ2-6, with no clear D. The CDR3 is 13 residues long. The V end lost 8 bases, the J end lost 4 bases, and 9 bases lay between the germline ends. Looked up from germline, CDR1 is SEHNR and CDR2 is FQNEAQ (reference sequence). The CDR3 DNA follows: TGTGCCAGCTGCCCGTCCGGGGCCAACGTCCTGACTTTC. Translation: CASCPSGANVLTF. The variable domain in full, completed from reference TRBV7-9 and TRBJ2-6, reads DTGVSQNPRHKITKRGQNVTFRCDPISEHNRLYWYRQTLGQGPEFLTYFQNEAQLEKSRLLSDRFSAERPKGSFSTLEIQRTEQGDSAMYLCASCPSGANVLTFGAGSRLTVL.

The sample holds a few counts of this clonotype. This chain links TRBV18 with TRBJ1-6; 9 bases are shared with TRBD1. This CDR3 contains 15 residues. Germline V lookup: CDR1 KGHSH, CDR2 LQKENI. Trimming cost V 3 bases and J 10 bases; bases outside gene matches: 7. Here the CDR3 reads CASSPMDRGRSPLHF. CDR3 nucleotides: TGTGCCAGCTCACCCATGGACAGGGGCAGATCACCCCTCCACTTT.

The sample holds a few counts of this clonotype. The V and J genes are TRBV20-1 and TRBJ2-3; D ambiguous. The CDR3 is 12 amino acids. Deletions cut 5 bases from V and 8 bases from J, with 14 bases between. CDR1 and CDR2 from the germline V gene are DFQATT and SNEGSKA (reference sequence). DNA for the CDR3: TGCAGTGCTCCCCCTGATAAAGCTACGCAGTATTTT. Its protein product is CSAPPDKATQYF.

In this sample, this clonotype turned up many times. This chain connects TRBV20-1 to TRBJ2-1; D unresolved. The CDR3 runs to 12 residues. Germline V gives CDR1 DFQATT, CDR2 SNEGSKA (reference sequence). Trimming removed 2 bases from V and 4 bases from J, with 6 bases in between. The CDR3 coding sequence is TGCAGTGCTAGACCCATATACAATGAGCAGTTCTTC. This translates into CSARPIYNEQFF.